The clone carrying this T cell receptor (beta chain) was counted a few times. Generated by immunoSEQ multiplex PCR, the TCRdb table keeps only in-frame clones and is missing some. The repertoire has about 24,000 clones, almost 40% of them found once; the top ten carry 0.66%. The data were obtained in a study of graft-versus-host responses after intestinal transplantation. Study details: Recipients across the board were started on anti-thymocyte globulin induction, then kept on tacrolimus and steroids for two to three years. General observations from the study: Recipient-marrow GvH clones were detected, some having first appeared in ileum or blood.

Responder cells labeled with CFSE (roughly 200,000) were co-plated with irradiated stimulator cells labeled with violet dye (roughly 200,000). Researchers sorted proliferating CFSE-low CD3+CD4+ and CD3+CD8+ responders once the reaction had finished. Per the germline V gene, CDR1 is SGHTA and CDR2 is FQGNSA. J lost 8 bases, V lost 1 base, and 10 bases had no gene match. The CDR3 has 17 residues. The clonotype was recovered from a human patient who received an intestinal transplant. The rearrangement joins TRBV7-2 to TRBJ2-1; 11 positions agree with TRBD2. This sample comprised alloreactive CD4+ T cells from a mixed lymphocyte reaction culture, obtained before intestinal transplant. Subset here: CFSE-low proliferating T cells sorted from roughly six-day pre-transplant mixed lymphocyte reaction (GvH or HvG direction). CDR3 bases: TGTGCCAGCAGCTTAGTCAGTCTAGCGGGGGGTGGCGATGAGCAGTTCTTC. Translation gives CASSLVSLAGGGDEQFF.